The rows below give T cell receptor beta chains drawn from one sample of a study of regulatory T cells in long-lasting Graves disease. TCRdb reanalysed the multiplex PCR reads using MiXCR and keeps one entry per CDR3 protein. The table includes hundreds of thousands of distinct CDR3 sequences, about 16% detected once. Another study also made use of these data, one on T cells in Graves' hyperthyroidism and ophthalmopathy.

This material consisted of peripheral blood mononuclear cells (PBMCs), taken at new diagnosis, from a patient treated with antithyroid drugs. These receptor sequences come from a middle-aged woman with Graves disease. Both conserved end residues are part of each CDR3. A D gene is named only where the DNA matches it firmly. Some rows mark clone size as missing; the rest say once, few, many or name a class of expanded clone.

d_call | clone_size | j_call | v_call | cdr3_nt | cdr3_aa
- | many | TRBJ2-3 | TRBV11-2 | TGTGCCAGCAGCCTCAAGACCGCAGATACGCAGTATTTT | CASSLKTADTQYF
- | many | TRBJ1-1 | TRBV27 | TGTGCCAGCAGTTTTTGGAACGCTGAAGCTTTCTTT | CASSFWNAEAFF
- | - | TRBJ1-2 | TRBV5-4 | TGTGCCAGCAGTATGACGGGCTCGGTCTATGGCTACACCTTC | CASSMTGSVYGYTF
TRBD2 | many | TRBJ2-1 | TRBV7-2 | TGTGCCAGCAGCTTGCTAGCGGGGGGGCTCAATGAGCAGTTCTTC | CASSLLAGGLNEQFF
- | few | TRBJ2-7 | TRBV20-1 | TGCAGTGCCCGGCGAGCCGGCACCTACGAGCAGTACTTC | CSARRAGTYEQYF
- | many | TRBJ2-1 | TRBV2 | TGTGCCAGCAGTCCATTAGTACTGAGGGAGCGCATTAAGTTCTTC | CASSPLVLRERIKFF
- | many | TRBJ2-7 | TRBV11-2 | TGTGCCAGCAGCTTACAAGGCGAGCAGTACTTC | CASSLQGEQYF
- | many | TRBJ2-7 | TRBV27 | TGTGCCAGCAGTCACCTCGGACCGGGCTTCGCAGACGAGCAGTACTTC | CASSHLGPGFADEQYF
TRBD2 | - | TRBJ2-1 | TRBV5-1 | TGCGCCAGCAGCTTGCTAGCGGGGGGGAACAACAATGAGCAGTTCTTC | CASSLLAGGNNNEQFF
TRBD2 | - | TRBJ2-1 | TRBV6-1 | TGTGCCAGCAATTTAGCGGGGAACTCCTACAATGAGCAGTTCTTC | CASNLAGNSYNEQFF
TRBD1 | - | TRBJ1-1 | TRBV9 | TGTGCCAGCAGCGTAGGGCAGGGGGCTTTGGGCACTGGAGCTTTCTTT | CASSVGQGALGTGAFF
- | many | TRBJ2-2 | TRBV30 | TGTGCCTGGAGGCCGGGACACATGGCCGGGGAGCTGTTTTTT | CAWRPGHMAGELFF
- | few | TRBJ1-4 | TRBV6-5 | TGTGCCAGCAGTTACTCATATCCGGGCTCGAGACTGTTTTTT | CASSYSYPGSRLFF
- | many | TRBJ1-5 | TRBV20-1 | TGCAGTGCTAGAGGAGAGGGGAGCAATCAGCCCCAGCATTTT | CSARGEGSNQPQHF
TRBD2 | - | TRBJ2-7 | TRBV19 | TGTGCCACGCGGGAGACCGAGCTTCGGGTAAGCGAGCAGTACTTC | CATRETELRVSEQYF
- | - | TRBJ2-5 | TRBV29-1 | TGCAGCGCTGGCGACAGTAAAGAGACCCAGTACTTC | CSAGDSKETQYF
TRBD2 | many | TRBJ2-7 | TRBV12-3/TRBV12-4 | TGTGCCAGCAGCTTCATGCGGGGGGGTTTTCCCGAGCAGTACTTC | CASSFMRGGFPEQYF
TRBD1 | - | TRBJ2-7 | TRBV11-2 | TGTGCCAGCATAGCCGGGTCCGGGACAGGGACCTACGAGCAGTACTTC | CASIAGSGTGTYEQYF
TRBD2 | few | TRBJ2-5 | TRBV5-5 | TGTGCCAGCAGCCAGCTACTAGCGGGGGTTCGGGAGACCCAGTACTTC | CASSQLLAGVRETQYF
- | many | TRBJ2-3 | TRBV12-3/TRBV12-4 | TGTGCCAGCAGTTTTTGTTATGATAGGAGGGACACCCAATTTTGCACAGATACGCAGTATTTT | CASSFCYDRRDTQFCTDTQYF
- | - | TRBJ2-1 | TRBV27 | TGTGCCAGCACTTGGGGGGGGGGGCCAGGCAATGAGCAGTTCTTC | CASTWGGGPGNEQFF
TRBD1 | many | TRBJ2-7 | TRBV12-3/TRBV12-4 | TGTGCCAGCAGTTCCGGACAGGGGATAAGGTACGAGCAGTACTTC | CASSSGQGIRYEQYF
TRBD1 | few | TRBJ2-1 | TRBV12-3/TRBV12-4 | TGTGCCAGCAGTTTAGAAGGACAGGGTTATGAGCAGTTCTTC | CASSLEGQGYEQFF
TRBD2 | few | TRBJ2-7 | TRBV13 | TGTGCCAGCAGCGGCGGGACTAGCGGGCCGACCTACGAGCAGTACTTC | CASSGGTSGPTYEQYF
TRBD1 | many | TRBJ1-1 | TRBV6-4 | TGTGCCAGCAGGCACGGGACAGGGGGCGCAGGGGACACTGAAGCTTTCTTT | CASRHGTGGAGDTEAFF
- | many | TRBJ1-2 | TRBV12-3/TRBV12-4 | TGTGCCAGCAGTCCCCTGTGGGGCTATGGCTACACCTTC | CASSPLWGYGYTF
- | many | TRBJ1-1 | TRBV30 | TGTGCCTGGAGGAAGAACACTGAAGCTTTCTTT | CAWRKNTEAFF
TRBD1 | few | TRBJ1-2 | TRBV19 | TGTGCCAGTAGTCCCTCCGACAGGGGTCAGGGCTACACCTTC | CASSPSDRGQGYTF
- | many | TRBJ1-4 | TRBV11-3 | TGTGCCAGCAGCACCAGGACCTGGGAAAAACTGTTTTTT | CASSTRTWEKLFF
- | many | TRBJ1-1 | TRBV12-3/TRBV12-4 | TGTGCCAGCAGGGGGATGTCGAACACTGAAGCTTTCTTT | CASRGMSNTEAFF
TRBD1 | many | TRBJ1-2 | TRBV7-9 | TGTGCCAGCAGCTTAGACCGGACAGGGTCGTTGTGGGGCTACACCTTC | CASSLDRTGSLWGYTF
TRBD2 | - | TRBJ2-7 | TRBV6-1 | TGTGCCAGCAGTGAAGCGCGGGGGGGGGGGCAGTACTTC | CASSEARGGGQYF
- | - | TRBJ1-1 | TRBV14 | TGTGCCAGCAGCCAATCAAGTTGGGGGGCGCCGGGCACTGAAGCTTTCTTT | CASSQSSWGAPGTEAFF
TRBD2 | many | TRBJ2-3 | TRBV6-5 | TGTGCCAGCAGTTACTTCGGACTAGCGCTAGATACGCAGTATTTT | CASSYFGLALDTQYF
TRBD1 | many | TRBJ2-7 | TRBV19 | TGTGCCAGTAGTCGGACAGGGCCCTCCTACGAGCAGTACTTC | CASSRTGPSYEQYF
- | - | TRBJ1-5 | TRBV19 | TGTGCCAGTAGCGGGGACGGCGGCAATCAGCCCCAGCATTTT | CASSGDGGNQPQHF
- | - | TRBJ2-7 | TRBV5-1 | TGCGCCAGCAGCACCGCCGCGGCCCCGGAGGGCGAGCAGTACTTC | CASSTAAAPEGEQYF
- | - | TRBJ2-2 | TRBV12-5 | TGTGCTAGTGGTTTGGTACTCGGGAGGGGGCCCCCCGGGGAGCTGTTTTTT | CASGLVLGRGPPGELFF
TRBD2 | many | TRBJ2-3 | TRBV2 | TGTGCCAGCAGTGACGGGACTAGAGATCGGTATTTT | CASSDGTRDRYF
- | many | TRBJ1-1 | TRBV27 | TGTGCCAGCAGTAGACCGGGTGCCGGGGGCATGAAAACAAGAACTGAAGCTTTCTTT | CASSRPGAGGMKTRTEAFF
- | many | TRBJ1-5 | TRBV6-2/TRBV6-3 | TGTGCCAGCAGTTACTTGAAGACCCTTTGGCAGCCCCAGCATTTT | CASSYLKTLWQPQHF
- | - | TRBJ1-4 | TRBV5-1 | TGCGCCAGCAGCTTGGTTGGGATTAATGAAAAACTGTTTTTT | CASSLVGINEKLFF
TRBD1 | many | TRBJ1-5 | TRBV7-3 | TGTGCCAGCAGCTTATTATTAACAGGGGTAAACAGCAATCAGCCCCAGCATTTT | CASSLLLTGVNSNQPQHF
TRBD2 | - | TRBJ2-3 | TRBV3-1 | TGTGCCAGCAGACCCACTAGCGGGGGGGCGAATACGCAGTATTTT | CASRPTSGGANTQYF
TRBD1 | many | TRBJ1-2 | TRBV9 | TGTGCCAGCACCGCCGGACAGGGGGCATATGGCTACACCTTC | CASTAGQGAYGYTF
- | few | TRBJ1-6 | TRBV3-1 | TGTGCCAGCAGCCTTTCTTTAGGAGGAATTAATTCACCCCTCCACTTT | CASSLSLGGINSPLHF
- | - | TRBJ1-2 | TRBV12-3/TRBV12-4 | TGTGCCAGCAGTTTTGGAGGCTACACCTTC | CASSFGGYTF
- | - | TRBJ2-1 | TRBV7-6 | TGTGCCAGCAGCTTAGGCAGGGTAGATTACAATGAGCAGTTCTTC | CASSLGRVDYNEQFF
TRBD1 | - | TRBJ1-5 | TRBV19 | TGTGCCAGTAGCGCCGGGACAGGGTACAATCAGCCCCAGCATTTT | CASSAGTGYNQPQHF
- | - | TRBJ2-5 | TRBV20-1 | TGCAGTGCCCCGGAATGGGGGGAGACCCAGTACTTC | CSAPEWGETQYF
- | - | TRBJ2-1 | TRBV14 | TGTGCCAGCAGCCAAAGGGCAGAGGGCAGGGCCTTCTACAATGAGCAGTTCTTC | CASSQRAEGRAFYNEQFF
- | many | TRBJ2-1 | TRBV5-4 | TGTGCCAGCAGCTCTTACTATGCCGTTCAGGGAACCTACAATGAGCAGTTCTTC | CASSSYYAVQGTYNEQFF
- | - | TRBJ1-5 | TRBV19 | TGTGCCAGTACCCTCCGAGGGGATGGCAACTATCAGCCCCAGCATTTT | CASTLRGDGNYQPQHF
- | few | TRBJ1-6 | TRBV9 | TGTGCCAGCAGAATCAGAGGCACCTTCTCCTATAATTCACCCCTCCACTTT | CASRIRGTFSYNSPLHF
- | many | TRBJ1-1 | TRBV6-2/TRBV6-3 | TGTGCCAGCAGTGATCCTGGGACACCGAACACTGAAGCTTTCTTT | CASSDPGTPNTEAFF